This T cell receptor (beta chain) was sequenced for a study of T cell responses to AZD1222 COVID-19 vaccine. CDR1 and CDR2 from the germline V gene are GTSNPN and SVGIG (reference sequence). CDR3 length equals 16 residues. With 2 bases clipped from V and 7 bases from J, the junction kept 8 bases outside the gene matches. Using immunoSEQ multiplex PCR, the repertoire was profiled, and TCRdb retains in-frame clones only, with some absent. This table holds around 100,000 clones, 80% to 95% found once. Note on this clone: No antigen is known for it.

Study results and caveats: Researchers took repertoire samples only after the peak T cell response had come. Compared with day 0, the breadth and depth of the Spike-specific TCR repertoire rose significantly after two doses of AZD1222. Baseline serology detected seropositivity in only a handful of AZD1222 recipients. Donors skewed white British and female; clonal diversity was possibly underestimated.

Source: peripheral blood, taken on day 0 of AZD1222 vaccination. The clonotype comes from an adult in good health. The chain employs TRBV30 and TRBJ1-6; 10 bases match TRBD1. The CDR3 coding sequence is TGTGCCTGGAGTATAACTCCGGGACAGGGGAATTCACCCCTCCACTTT. Translated: CAWSITPGQGNSPLHF.